This TCR beta chain originates from a study of OX40 agonist ivuxolimab in advanced cancers. The study in broad terms: The costimulatory receptor OX40 (CD134) was targeted by ivuxolimab, a fully human IgG2 agonistic monoclonal antibody. Intravenous ivuxolimab was administered to patients every 2 weeks at six dose levels: 0.01, 0.1, 0.3, 1.5, 3 and 10 mg/kg. Of the approximately 50 dose-escalation patients, hepatocellular carcinoma was present in approximately 20, melanoma in around 15, renal cell carcinoma in 9 and head and neck cancer in 9. A male proportion of approximately 83% and a mean age of 60 years, ranging from roughly 23 to 90, were recorded for the dose-escalation cohort. Patients were allowed to have had prior anti-PD-1, anti-PD-L1 or anti-CTLA-4 therapy, and 40% of the dose-escalation patients had previously received checkpoint inhibitors. Partial responses occurred in three dose-escalation patients: two with cutaneous melanoma and one with hepatocellular carcinoma. The point of sequencing TCRbeta in the periphery was to test whether ivuxolimab changed TCR sequence diversity and drove clonal T-cell expansion. The paper reports the monotherapy dose-escalation portion (N of about 47 patients) of the phase I ivuxolimab trial. Study-wide findings and limitations: Low levels of normalized T-cell clonal expansion were also shown by some nonresponding patients. Antigen specificity was not determined for the clonally expanded peripheral T cells. In partial responders in the 0.1-3.0 mg/kg groups, normalized peripheral clonal expansion was found to be among the lowest, especially among CD8+ T cells. At doses of 0.1 to 3.0 mg/kg, clonal expansion of both CD4+ and CD8+ blood T cells was observed from baseline to week 6. After ivuxolimab, more expanded clones were found on average in CD8+ T cells than in CD4+ T cells.

To sequence the TCRbeta CDR3 region, genomic DNA was isolated from the sorted cells. TCRbeta CDR3 regions were sequenced using the immunoSEQ Assay. The clones in this table, taken by TCRdb from immuneACCESS, are in-frame only. Not every clone is retained; where verified, under half of the shortfall comes from an unresolved V gene, and the cause of the rest is unknown. Across this sample there are 11,000 to 15,000 clones, with roughly 92% seen only once. Jointly, the top ten make up about 22% of the sample. Via the germline V gene, CDR1 is SGHAT and CDR2 FQNNGV. Inclusive of the bounding cysteine and phenylalanine, the CDR3 is 16 residues long. The DNA shown is the 48-base CDR3, in frame from base 1. Cut back by 6 bases and 3 bases, the V and J ends lie 18 bases apart. Patients with a history of autoimmune disease or receiving systemic immunosuppression were excluded from the trial. Peripheral blood for TCR sequencing was collected from all dose cohorts at baseline, on cycle 4 day 1, and on cycle 7 day 1. Samples were obtained from an open-label, multicenter, first-in-human phase I dose-escalation trial of ivuxolimab. Adults with locally advanced or metastatic melanoma, renal cell, hepatocellular, or head and neck squamous cell carcinoma were enrolled in the trial. Before TCR sequencing, CD4+ T cells and CD8+ T cells were sorted from peripheral blood as separate populations.

This clone was seen a single time. The antigen it binds to is not known. No base quality information exists; no much larger clone differs at one position. This specimen was CD4+ or CD8+ T cells sorted from blood, taken in a trial of the OX40 agonist ivuxolimab. This sequence originates from an adult with an advanced solid tumor such as melanoma, head and neck, liver or kidney cancer. The chain couples TRBV11-2 to TRBJ2-1; the D call is tentative, TRBD1 or TRBD2, as each matches 5 bases. DNA sequence: TGTGCCAGCAGTTACCCGGGACGGGGAGACTACAATGAGCAGTTCTTC. It translates to CASSYPGRGDYNEQFF.